The clone carrying this TCR beta chain was picked up one time. The sample originates from a study of blood T cell repertoires in COVID-19. Overall study context: Acute and convalescent COVID-19 specimens originated in the United States, Italy and Spain. T cells, B-cell-depleted T cells, or PBMCs supplied cDNA or gDNA.

V was clipped by 7 bases and J by 2 bases, with 5 bases between them. The CDR3 sequence is 11 residues long. Germline V gene sequence: CDR1 MNHEY, CDR2 SVGAGI. As handled by the study authors: Nucleated cell number was recorded as an estimate derived from reference gene primer amplification. Only in-frame clones appear in the TCRdb table, and some are missing; sequencing was by immunoSEQ multiplex PCR. D and trimming come from the DNA, and the V and J calls and clone size come from that table. The table has about 240,000 clones, about 80% seen once. The sample taken for sequencing was peripheral blood. V usage is TRBV6-5 and J usage is TRBJ1-2; no firm D call. This sequence originates from a man aged 25 to 40 who had recovered from COVID-19. DNA for the CDR3: TGTGCCAGCACGACAAACTATGGCTACACCTTC. Translation gives CASTTNYGYTF.